A single sample is the source of the 3 T cell receptor beta chains below, sequenced in a study of T cell responses to AZD1222 COVID-19 vaccine. Clones were sequenced by immunoSEQ multiplex PCR, and TCRdb holds only the in-frame ones, with some missing. The sample has 150,000 to 180,000 clones, about nine tenths seen once. The sample in question was peripheral blood, obtained 28 days after the second AZD1222 dose. These receptors were collected from an adult who received the AZD1222 COVID-19 vaccine.

This chain joins TRBV19 and TRBJ2-5; 7 bases fit TRBD2. Germline-derived CDR1 and CDR2 are LNHDA and SQIVND (reference sequence). V shed 5 bases, J shed 5 bases, and the junction held 11 bases outside the gene matches. The CDR3 extends over 15 amino acids. CDR3 loop: CASSPSSGIRETQYF. The CDR3 DNA is TGTGCCAGTAGTCCGTCAAGCGGGATACGCGAGACCCAGTACTTC.

The chain uses TRBV7-8 and TRBJ1-1; a possible D gene is TRBD1 (5 bases). This CDR3 has 14 amino acids. Looked up from germline, CDR1 is SGHVS and CDR2 is FQNEAQ. Trimming pared 1 base from V and 1 base from J, leaving 7 bases between. The CDR3 DNA reads as TGTGCCAGCAGCTTAGTCACAGGGAACACTGAAGCTTTCTTT. Translation gives CASSLVTGNTEAFF.

The table lists this clone with a count of one. The chain recombines TRBV11-2 with TRBJ1-5, with D possibly TRBD1 on 6 matching bases. The CDR3 totals 14 residues. Deletions cut 5 bases from V and 6 bases from J, with 14 bases between. Germline CDR1 and CDR2: SGHAT and FQNNGV. The CDR3: CASSSTGTRQPQHF. CDR3 DNA: TGTGCCAGCAGCAGTACCGGGACACGTCAGCCCCAGCATTTT.